This TCR beta chain was obtained from a study of blood T cell repertoires in COVID-19. Study-level background: In each case, the material was cDNA or gDNA derived from T cells, B-cell-depleted T cells, or PBMCs.

A Seattle source enrolled patients during active infection and followed them longitudinally. In the original workflow: Amplification of reference gene primers provided the estimated nucleated cell counts. Sequenced by immunoSEQ multiplex PCR; TCRdb stores in-frame clones only, minus some. D and trimming come from the DNA, and the V and J calls and clone size come from that table. The data hold under 350,000 clones, with around 92% observed a single time. The sequenced sample consisted of peripheral blood. This TCR derives from a woman under 40 with COVID-19, enrolled during active disease.

CDR3 residues: CAREVGDDSPLHF. The CDR3 DNA reads as TGTGCCAGGGAGGTGGGAGATGATTCACCCCTCCACTTT. This chain links TRBV7-3 with TRBJ1-6, with unresolved D. Trimming stripped 9 bases from V and 8 bases from J, with 14 bases between. This CDR3 comprises 13 residues. Germline V gives CDR1 SGHTA, CDR2 FQGTGA.